A single sample gave rise to the 18 T cell receptor beta chains below, sequenced in a study of T cells in localized non-small cell lung cancer. Generated by immunoSEQ multiplex PCR, the TCRdb table keeps only in-frame clones and is missing some. This sample has 60,000 to 75,000 clones, with about four fifths found just once. The sequencing here drew on PBMCs, taken before any cancer treatment. The receptors here all came from a man between 40 and 69 years old with stage II lung adenocarcinoma.

The chain employs TRBV30 and TRBJ1-2; perhaps TRBD1 as D (6 bases). Trimming stripped 3 bases from V and 4 bases from J, with 18 bases between. The CDR3 has 15 amino acids. CDR1 and CDR2 from the germline V gene are GTSNPN and SVGIG (reference sequence). The CDR3: CAWRYSGTYLYGYTF. The CDR3 DNA is TGTGCCTGGAGGTACTCCGGGACATACCTCTATGGCTACACCTTC.

The chain employs TRBV5-1 and TRBJ1-1; the D is unclear. Germline V gives CDR1 SGHRS, CDR2 YFSETQ. The CDR3 runs to 13 residues. V was pared by 4 bases and J by 0 bases, with 7 bases between. As DNA, the CDR3 is TGCGCCAGCAGCCTTTCAGTGAACACTGAAGCTTTCTTT. Its protein product is CASSLSVNTEAFF.

V usage is TRBV5-1 and J usage is TRBJ2-1; no reliable D call. Germline V gives CDR1 SGHRS, CDR2 YFSETQ. CDR3 length equals 13 residues. Trimming pared 2 bases from V and 8 bases from J, leaving 11 bases between. The CDR3 DNA is TGCGCCAGCAGCTTTGGGCCAGGAGATGAGCAGTTCTTC. Protein: CASSFGPGDEQFF. Together with reference TRBV5-1 and TRBJ2-1, the CDR3 gives the full variable domain: KAGVTQTPRYLIKTRGQQVTLSCSPISGHRSVSWYQQTPGQGLQFLFEYFSETQRNKGNFPGRFSGRQFSNSRSEMNVSTLELGDSALYLCASSFGPGDEQFFGPGTRLTVL.

The chain carries TRBV7-9 and TRBJ2-2; 8 bases agree with TRBD1. Germline trimming cut 2 bases from V and 4 bases from J; bases unmatched to any gene: 6. Germline assignment: CDR1 SEHNR and CDR2 FQNEAQ (reference sequence). CDR3 length: 16 amino acids. In DNA, the CDR3 is TGTGCCAGCAGCTTACCAGGGGGCGAGGGCACCGGGGAGCTGTTTTTT. Translation gives CASSLPGGEGTGELFF. The full variable domain, completed using reference TRBV7-9 and TRBJ2-2, is DTGVSQNPRHKITKRGQNVTFRCDPISEHNRLYWYRQTLGQGPEFLTYFQNEAQLEKSRLLSDRFSAERPKGSFSTLEIQRTEQGDSAMYLCASSLPGGEGTGELFFGEGSRLTVL.

The chain recombines TRBV27 with TRBJ2-7; TRBD2 aligns across 7 bases. There are 16 residues in the CDR3. J gave up 4 bases and V 4 bases, and 13 bases lay outside the gene matches. The germline CDR1 and CDR2 sequences are MNHEY and SMNVEV (reference sequence). Written as DNA, the CDR3 is TGTGCCAGCAGTTCCAGTGGCGGGGGTAAGAGGTACGAGCAGTACTTC. It is translated as CASSSSGGGKRYEQYF.

The chain combines TRBV6-5 with TRBJ1-1; 7 bases are a match to TRBD1. This CDR3 has 14 amino acids. Losses at the gene ends were 5 bases for V and 1 base for J; bases not matched to a gene: 4. Per germline, CDR1 MNHEY and CDR2 SVGAGI. CDR3 region: CASSAGTANTEAFF. In DNA, the CDR3 is TGTGCCAGCAGTGCTGGGACAGCGAACACTGAAGCTTTCTTT.

This clone has only one observation. The chain carries TRBV5-1 and TRBJ1-4; 7 bases line up with TRBD1. This CDR3 has 14 amino acids. Looked up from germline, CDR1 is SGHRS and CDR2 is YFSETQ. V lost 4 bases and J lost 6; bases outside the gene matches: 6. The CDR3 sequence: CASSPGGTDEKLFF. CDR3 DNA: TGCGCCAGCAGCCCGGGGGGGACAGATGAAAAACTGTTTTTT.

This clone was seen only a few times. J is TRBJ1-1 and V is TRBV30; D not resolved. Germline values: CDR1 GTSNPN, CDR2 SVGIG (reference sequence). Deletions cut 0 bases from V and 5 bases from J, with 13 bases between. The CDR3 is 14 residues long. CDR3 residues: CAWSVWAEETEAFF. The CDR3, as DNA: TGTGCCTGGAGTGTTTGGGCGGAAGAAACTGAAGCTTTCTTT. The complete variable domain, with remaining parts taken from reference TRBV30 and TRBJ1-1, reads SQTIHQWPATLVQPVGSPLSLECTVEGTSNPNLYWYRQAAGRGLQLLFYSVGIGQISSEVPQNLSASRPQDRQFILSSKKLLLSDSGFYLCAWSVWAEETEAFFGQGTRLTVV.

This sequence joins TRBV18 and TRBJ1-1, with a possible D match to TRBD1 (5 bases). Trimming removed 2 bases from V and 5 bases from J, with 15 bases in between. CDR3 length equals 15 residues. Germline lookup yields CDR1 KGHSH and CDR2 LQKENI. Written as DNA, the CDR3 is TGTGCCAGCTCACCAATACCGGGGGATAGAACTGAAGCTTTCTTT. It yields the protein CASSPIPGDRTEAFF.

This clone occurred once. The rearrangement uses TRBV6-5 and TRBJ1-4; D not certain. Trimming removed 6 bases at V and 2 bases at J, with 10 bases between. The germline V gene encodes CDR1 MNHEY and CDR2 SVGAGI. This CDR3 has 14 amino acids. The CDR3 coding sequence is TGTGCCAGCAGCCTACGAGTTACTAATGAAAAACTGTTTTTT. Translating gives CASSLRVTNEKLFF.

This chain joins TRBV11-2 and TRBJ2-5; D is unresolved. The CDR3 has 13 amino acids. Germline V gene sequence: CDR1 SGHAT, CDR2 FQNNGV. V lost 0 bases and J lost 7, with 9 bases in between. The CDR3 region is CASSLEGLGTQYF. Here the CDR3 DNA reads TGTGCCAGCAGCTTAGAAGGGCTGGGGACCCAGTACTTC.

This clone was seen a handful of times. The V and J genes are TRBV19 and TRBJ1-5; D is undetermined. From germline, CDR1 is LNHDA and CDR2 SQIVND (reference sequence). V lost 1 base to trimming and J lost 1 base, with 5 bases between them. The CDR3 covers 14 residues. The CDR3 bases are TGTGCCAGTAGTATAGTAGGCAGCAATCAGCCCCAGCATTTT. Encoded protein: CASSIVGSNQPQHF.

This sequence joins TRBV27 and TRBJ2-1, with 12 bases matching TRBD2. With 5 bases clipped from V and 0 bases from J, the junction kept 17 bases outside the gene matches. The CDR3 is 21 residues long. Germline V gene lookup returns CDR1 MNHEY and CDR2 SMNVEV (reference sequence). The CDR3 here is CASSLSPSGLAGPSSYNEQFF. CDR3 bases: TGTGCCAGCAGTCTGTCCCCCTCGGGACTAGCGGGCCCGAGCTCCTACAATGAGCAGTTCTTC.

The CDR3 region has the DNA TGTGCCAGCAGTGAACGACGGAGAGCTAACTATGGCTACACCTTC. It encodes CASSERRRANYGYTF. This chain joins TRBV2 and TRBJ1-2, with D hard to call. With 2 bases removed from V and 0 bases from J, the gap between germline ends came to 10 bases. The CDR3 sequence is 15 residues long. Germline V gene data show CDR1 as SNHLY and CDR2 as FYNNEI.

J is TRBJ2-7 and V is TRBV4-1, with TRBD2 matching 9 bases. Per germline, CDR1 MGHRA and CDR2 YSYEKL. The length of the CDR3 is 15 residues. V shed 2 bases, J shed 1 base, and the junction held 3 bases outside the gene matches. CDR3 DNA: TGCGCCAGCAGCCAACTAGCGGGAATATCCTACGAGCAGTACTTC. It translates to CASSQLAGISYEQYF.

The chain employs TRBV6-5 and TRBJ1-1; the match to TRBD1 covers 7 bases. Germline lookup yields CDR1 MNHEY and CDR2 SVGAGI. The CDR3 spans 14 residues. V lost 6 bases to trimming and J lost 8 bases; unmatched junction nucleotides: 12. The CDR3: CASRPKTGFSEAFF. CDR3 nucleotides: TGTGCCAGCAGGCCAAAGACAGGGTTTTCGGAAGCTTTCTTT.

The chain uses TRBV11-2 and TRBJ1-4; 10 bases map to TRBD1. J was trimmed by 0 bases and V by 5 bases; bases with no gene match: 6. CDR1 is SGHAT, CDR2 FQNNGV, per germline. The CDR3 length is 17 residues. For the CDR3, the DNA is TGTGCCAGCAGCAAGACAGGGGGCAATCCAACTAATGAAAAACTGTTTTTT. As protein: CASSKTGGNPTNEKLFF.

CDR3 sequence reads: CASSVGQGAANEQFF. In nucleotides, the CDR3 is TGTGCCAGCAGCGTGGGGCAGGGGGCCGCGAATGAGCAGTTCTTC. This rearrangement joins TRBV9 to TRBJ2-1, with TRBD1 matching over 8 bases. V trimming: 2 bases; J trimming: 7 bases; junction bases outside the gene matches: 8. Germline CDR1 is SGDLS and CDR2 is YYNGEE. CDR3 length equals 15 residues.